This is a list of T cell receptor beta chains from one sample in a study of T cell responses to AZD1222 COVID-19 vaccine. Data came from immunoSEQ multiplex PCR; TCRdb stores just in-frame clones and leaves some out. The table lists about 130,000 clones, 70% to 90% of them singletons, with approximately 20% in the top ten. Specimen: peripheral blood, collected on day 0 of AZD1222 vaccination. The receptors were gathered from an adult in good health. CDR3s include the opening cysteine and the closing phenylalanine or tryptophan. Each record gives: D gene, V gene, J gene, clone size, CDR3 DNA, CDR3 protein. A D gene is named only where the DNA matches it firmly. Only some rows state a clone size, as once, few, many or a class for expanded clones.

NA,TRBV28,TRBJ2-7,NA,TGTGCCAGCAAGCAAGGATCCTACGAGCAGTACTTC,CASKQGSYEQYF
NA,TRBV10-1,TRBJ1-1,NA,TGCGCCAGTCGGGTTGGAGGGAACACTGAAGCTTTCTTT,CASRVGGNTEAFF
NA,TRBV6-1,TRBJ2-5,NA,TGTGCCAGCAGTGAAGCGCTTCCAGAGACCCAGTACTTC,CASSEALPETQYF
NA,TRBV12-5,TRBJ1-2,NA,TGTGCTAGTGGGTGGGCGGACTCTCAGAGACCCTATGGCTACACCTTC,CASGWADSQRPYGYTF
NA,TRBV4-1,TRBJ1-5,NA,TGCGCCAGCAGCCAAGAGGGGTCAGGCAATCAGCCCCAGCATTTT,CASSQEGSGNQPQHF
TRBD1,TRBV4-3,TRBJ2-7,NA,TGCGCCAGCAGCCAATCACAGGGGGCTAACTACGAGCAGTACTTC,CASSQSQGANYEQYF
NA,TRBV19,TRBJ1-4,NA,TGTGCCAGTACCCGGAATCCGGCAACTAATGAAAAACTGTTTTTT,CASTRNPATNEKLFF
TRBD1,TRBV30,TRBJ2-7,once,TGTGCCTGGAGCCGGGACAGTTGGGGGTACGAGCAGTACTTC,CAWSRDSWGYEQYF
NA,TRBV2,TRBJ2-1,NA,TGTGCCAGCAGCCTTTCCCCGGCGGAGCAGTTCTTC,CASSLSPAEQFF
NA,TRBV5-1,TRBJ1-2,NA,TGCGCCAGCAGCTTCTCAGGGGATGGCTACACCTTC,CASSFSGDGYTF
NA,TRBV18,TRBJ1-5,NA,TGTGCCAGCTCACGCAGGCAGGGGTATCAGCCCCAGCATTTT,CASSRRQGYQPQHF
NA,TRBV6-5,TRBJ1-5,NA,TGTGCCAGCAGCTGGGGGGGGCAGAAGCCCCAGCATTTT,CASSWGGQKPQHF
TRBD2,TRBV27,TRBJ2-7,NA,TGTGCCAGCAGTTTATCGGCGGGGGGAACCCAGGGGCAGTACTTC,CASSLSAGGTQGQYF
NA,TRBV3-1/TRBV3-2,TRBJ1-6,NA,TGTGCCAGCAGCCAAGGGGGGCTGGTGGGATCACCCCTCCACTTT,CASSQGGLVGSPLHF
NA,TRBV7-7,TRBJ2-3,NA,TGTGCTAGCAGCTCAGGGACCGGCAGCACAGATACGCAGTATTTT,CASSSGTGSTDTQYF
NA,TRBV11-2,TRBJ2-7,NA,TGTGCCAGCAGCTTAGTTGGGGGGTCCCACGAGCAGTACTTC,CASSLVGGSHEQYF
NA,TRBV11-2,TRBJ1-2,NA,TGTGCCAGCAGCTGGTCAGGGGATGGCTACACCTTC,CASSWSGDGYTF
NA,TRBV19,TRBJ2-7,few,TGTGCCAGTAGTTCCCCGGGGGCGAGTCTCTACGAGCAGTACTTC,CASSSPGASLYEQYF
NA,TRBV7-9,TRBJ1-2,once,TGTGCCACCTCGTGGGCGGACGACTTC,CATSWADDF
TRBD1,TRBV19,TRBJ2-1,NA,TGTGCCAGTAGCGCGGGACAGGGGCGATACAATGAGCAGTTCTTC,CASSAGQGRYNEQFF
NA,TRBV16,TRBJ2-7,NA,TGTGCCAGCACCCCCCGGAACAGTTTATCCTACGAGCAGTACTTC,CASTPRNSLSYEQYF
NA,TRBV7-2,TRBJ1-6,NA,TGTGCCTTAAGGGTTGCGGGGGACTCACCCCTCCACTTT,CALRVAGDSPLHF
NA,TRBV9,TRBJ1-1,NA,TGTGCCAGCAGCGTAGGAGGATGGGGCCTTGAGTTGGGCACTGAAGCTTTCTTT,CASSVGGWGLELGTEAFF
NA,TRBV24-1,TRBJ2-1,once,TGTGCCACCAGTGATTTGCAATGGTCTGGGCAGCGCAATGAGCAGTTCTTC,CATSDLQWSGQRNEQFF
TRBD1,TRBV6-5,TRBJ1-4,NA,TGTGCCAGCAGTCCAGGGGGGGGTAATGAAAAACTGTTTTTT,CASSPGGGNEKLFF
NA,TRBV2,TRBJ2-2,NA,TGTGCCAGCAGTCCGGGACTGGCAACCGGGGAGCTGTTTTTT,CASSPGLATGELFF
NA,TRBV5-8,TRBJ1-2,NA,TGTGCCAGCAGCTTGGGAGCTGCTTATGGCTACACCTTC,CASSLGAAYGYTF
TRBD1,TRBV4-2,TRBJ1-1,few,TGTGCCAGCAGCCATGGGTACAGGGGGACGAGGGAAGCTTTCTTT,CASSHGYRGTREAFF
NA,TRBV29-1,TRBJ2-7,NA,TGCAGCGTTGTCTCACAGCTTCACTACGAGCAGTACTTC,CSVVSQLHYEQYF
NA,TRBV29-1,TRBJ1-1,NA,TGCAGCGTTGGTACAGGGATGTGGGACACTGAAGCTTTCTTT,CSVGTGMWDTEAFF
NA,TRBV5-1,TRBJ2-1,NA,TGCGCCAGCAGCTCTACCCGGGTGGATGAGCAGTTCTTC,CASSSTRVDEQFF
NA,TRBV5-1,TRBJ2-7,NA,TGCGCCAGCAGCTTGTTAACAGACTCCTACGAGCAGTACTTC,CASSLLTDSYEQYF
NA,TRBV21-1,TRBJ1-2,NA,TGTGCCAGCAGCTCCAGACAGGGCGGGTCCCCCTACTATGGCTACACCTTC,CASSSRQGGSPYYGYTF
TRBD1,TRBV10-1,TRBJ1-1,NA,TGCGCCAGCAGCTGGGACAGTAACACTGAAGCTTTCTTT,CASSWDSNTEAFF
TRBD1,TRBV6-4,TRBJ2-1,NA,TGTGCCAGCAGTGAAACTGGGACAGGCTCCTACAATGAGCAGTTCTTC,CASSETGTGSYNEQFF
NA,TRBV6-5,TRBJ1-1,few,TGTGCCAGCAGTTACTTCGGACCGAACACTGAAGCTTTCTTT,CASSYFGPNTEAFF
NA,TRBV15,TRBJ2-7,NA,TGTGCCACCAGCAGAGCACAGGGACCCTACGAGCAGTACTTC,CATSRAQGPYEQYF
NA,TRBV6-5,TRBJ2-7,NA,TGTGCCAGCAGTTACTCGGAGGGGCTCGTCGACGAGCAGTACTTC,CASSYSEGLVDEQYF
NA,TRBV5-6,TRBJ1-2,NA,TGTGCCAGCAGCTTTTTCAGGGGCGAGGATGGCTACACCTTC,CASSFFRGEDGYTF
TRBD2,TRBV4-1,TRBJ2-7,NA,TGCGCCAGCAGTCAGGACGGGACTAGCGGGGACAAGCAGTACTTC,CASSQDGTSGDKQYF
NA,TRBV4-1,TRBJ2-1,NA,TGCGCCAGCAGACCCCAGGCCCATGTCTTCAATGAGCAGTTCTTC,CASRPQAHVFNEQFF
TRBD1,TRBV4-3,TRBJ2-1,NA,TGCGCCAGCAGCCAAGAGGGGACAGGCTACAATGAGCAGTTCTTC,CASSQEGTGYNEQFF
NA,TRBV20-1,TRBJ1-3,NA,TGCAGTGCGTCGACGGGGGACACCATATATTTT,CSASTGDTIYF
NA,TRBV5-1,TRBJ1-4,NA,TGCGCCAGCAGCTGGACAACAACTAATGAAAAACTGTTTTTT,CASSWTTTNEKLFF
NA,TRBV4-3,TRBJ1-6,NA,TGCGCCAGCAGCCAAGAGGGTGCAACCACCTCCTATAATTCACCCCTCCACTTT,CASSQEGATTSYNSPLHF
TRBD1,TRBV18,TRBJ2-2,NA,TGTGCCAGCTCACCTCTTACCGGGACAGTGACCGGGGAGCTGTTTTTT,CASSPLTGTVTGELFF
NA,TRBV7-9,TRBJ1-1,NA,TGTGCCAGCAGCTTACCCCTGGTGGGCACTGAAGCTTTCTTT,CASSLPLVGTEAFF
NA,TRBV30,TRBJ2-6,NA,TGTGCCTGGGACAGGTGGAGCTCTGGGGCCAACGTCCTGACTTTC,CAWDRWSSGANVLTF
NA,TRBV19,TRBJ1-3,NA,TGTGCCAGTAGTATAGATTTTTCGGCCCGCTCTGGAAACACCATATATTTT,CASSIDFSARSGNTIYF
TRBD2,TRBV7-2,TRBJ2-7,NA,TGTGCCAGCAGCTTCACTAGCGGGGGACTATACGAGCAGTACTTC,CASSFTSGGLYEQYF
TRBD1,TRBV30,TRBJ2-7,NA,TGTGCCTGGGGCCGACAGGGGGCCTACGAGCAGTACTTC,CAWGRQGAYEQYF
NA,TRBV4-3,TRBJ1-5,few,TGCGCCAGCAGCCAAGGGGGTAAGGACAATCAGCCCCAGCATTTT,CASSQGGKDNQPQHF
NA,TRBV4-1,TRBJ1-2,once,TGCGCCAGCAGCCACCCAGGGGCAATTGGCTATGGCTACACCTTC,CASSHPGAIGYGYTF
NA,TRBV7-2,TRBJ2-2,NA,TGTGCCAGCAGCTTCGGGGTAGGGACCGGGGAGCTGTTTTTT,CASSFGVGTGELFF
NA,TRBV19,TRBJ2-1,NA,TGTGCCAGTAGTCATGTCCGGGGGCCTGGCTCCTACAATGAGCAGTTCTTC,CASSHVRGPGSYNEQFF